Below, 7 T cell receptor beta chains from the same sample are listed, as sequenced in a study of blood T cell repertoires in COVID-19. TCRdb keeps only in-frame clones here, not all; method: immunoSEQ multiplex PCR. The sample shows roughly 120,000 clones, about nine tenths of them seen only once. The sample taken for sequencing was peripheral blood. These receptors all stem from a human donor in a cohort sampled during active COVID-19.

The J gene is TRBJ1-1, the V gene TRBV10-2; D is possibly TRBD1 (6 bases). This CDR3 region has 15 residues. V lost 6 bases, J lost 0 bases, and 14 bases lay in between. Looked up from germline, CDR1 is WSHSY and CDR2 is SAAADI. This chain's CDR3 is CASSGSTGLNTEAFF. The CDR3 DNA is TGCGCCAGCAGCGGGTCTACAGGGCTGAACACTGAAGCTTTCTTT.

This sequence joins TRBV14 and TRBJ1-2; D call uncertain. V was clipped by 2 bases and J by 5 bases, with 6 bases between them. This CDR3 has 12 amino acids. Germline CDR1 reads SGHDN; CDR2 reads FVKESK. CDR3 region: CASSQQAYGYTF. CDR3 coding DNA: TGTGCCAGCAGCCAACAGGCGTATGGCTACACCTTC.

This chain uses TRBV5-4 with TRBJ2-1; 14 positions match TRBD2. J lost 0 bases, V lost 3 bases, and 8 bases had no gene match. CDR1 SGHNT and CDR2 YYREEE come from the germline V gene (reference sequence). CDR3 length equals 19 residues. CDR3 amino acids: CASSSTGTSGRVSYNEQFF. In DNA, the CDR3 is TGTGCCAGCAGCTCTACCGGGACTAGCGGGAGAGTCTCCTACAATGAGCAGTTCTTC.

The V call is TRBV14, the J call TRBJ1-1; possibly TRBD1 for D (5 bases). The CDR3 is 15 residues long. V dropped 2 bases and J dropped 8 bases, with 18 bases sitting between them. Germline-derived CDR1 and CDR2 are SGHDN and FVKESK. In DNA, the CDR3 is TGTGCCAGCAGCCAATTCAGGGCGGGGGAACTAGAAGCTTTCTTT. Translated, it gives CASSQFRAGELEAFF.

The sample holds one count of this clone. The rearrangement links TRBV27 to TRBJ2-2; 7 nucleotides agree with TRBD1. Losses at the gene ends were 4 bases for V and 1 base for J; bases not matched to a gene: 0. CDR1 is MNHEY, CDR2 SMNVEV, per germline (reference sequence). This CDR3 has 14 residues. Here the CDR3 DNA reads TGTGCCAGCAGTTGGACAGGGAACACCGGGGAGCTGTTTTTT. It is translated as CASSWTGNTGELFF.

The chain has TRBV19 and TRBJ1-2; 7 nucleotides match TRBD1. The CDR3 is 14 residues long. The J segment lost 4 bases and the V segment lost 6 bases, leaving 8 bases of the junction unmatched. From germline, CDR1 is LNHDA and CDR2 SQIVND (reference sequence). As DNA, the CDR3 is TGTGCCAGTAGAGAATCAGGGACAGTCTATGGCTACACCTTC. This encodes CASRESGTVYGYTF. Full variable domain (outside the CDR3, taken from reference TRBV19 and TRBJ1-2): DGGITQSPKYLFRKEGQNVTLSCEQNLNHDAMYWYRQDPGQGLRLIYYSQIVNDFQKGDIAEGYSVSREKKESFPLTVTSAQKNPTAFYLCASRESGTVYGYTFGSGTRLTVV.

V and J are TRBV21-1 and TRBJ1-2; the DNA was not compared with TRBD1, the D call given in the table. TRBV21-1 is listed as a pseudogene. The CDR3 runs to 16 residues. The CDR3 sequence: CATSGWVPTGPDGYTF. The CDR3 bases are TGTGCCACCAGTGGTTGGGTCCCTACAGGTCCTGACGGCTACACCTTC.